This T cell receptor (beta chain) was observed in a study of T cell responses to AZD1222 COVID-19 vaccine. General study points: The sample set comprised mostly white British donors with more females, and clonal diversity was possibly underestimated. Receipt of two AZD1222 doses was followed by a rise in Spike-specific TCR breadth and depth. At study baseline, merely several AZD1222 recipients were seropositive. Across spike, vaccine-associated CD4 TCRs were found, dominant at 160-218 and 743-854.

TCRdb keeps only in-frame clones here, not all; method: immunoSEQ multiplex PCR. The sample includes nearly 100,000 clones, 70% to 90% of them seen just once. Comment on this clone: Its antigen is undetermined.

The CDR3 has 15 amino acids. Trimming took 8 bases from V and 0 from J; bases not matched to a gene: 6. CDR1 is KGHDR and CDR2 is SFDVKD in the germline V gene. Sequences were derived from peripheral blood, sampled on day 0 of AZD1222 vaccination. This clonotype originated in an adult in good health. The chain joins TRBV24-1 to TRBJ1-3; 7 bases map to TRBD1. The CDR3 sequence is CATTYRGSSGNTIYF. The CDR3 DNA reads as TGTGCCACCACCTACAGGGGTAGCTCTGGAAACACCATATATTTT.